This record looks at one TCR beta chain sequence and its context. Its antigen is unknown. Using immunoSEQ multiplex PCR, the repertoire was profiled, and TCRdb retains in-frame clones only, with some absent. The top ten hold 2.6% of the sample, which has tens of thousands of clones, 75% to 85% seen once. In germline, CDR1 is MNHEY, CDR2 SMNVEV (reference sequence). The CDR3 has 16 amino acids. V was trimmed by 1 base and J by 1 base, leaving 11 bases between them. These data originate in a study of OX40 agonist ivuxolimab in advanced cancers. Across the whole study: Each patient was given ivuxolimab into a vein every 2 weeks, at 0.01 to 10 mg/kg.

Study-level findings and limits: Researchers did not determine the expanded peripheral T cells' antigen specificity.

The clonotype was recovered from an adult with an advanced solid tumor such as melanoma, head and neck, liver or kidney cancer. Sequenced material: CD4+ or CD8+ T cells sorted from blood, taken in a trial of the OX40 agonist ivuxolimab. This chain joins TRBV27 and TRBJ2-1, with D perhaps matching TRBD2 (6 bases). The CDR3 nucleotides read TGTGCCAGCAGTTTATGGGGGGACGGATCCTACAATGAGCAGTTCTTC. Protein: CASSLWGDGSYNEQFF.